This T cell receptor beta chain was identified during a study of T cell repertoires in cytomegalovirus infection. Across the whole study: Matching HLA type, along with CMV infection, was indicated by public TCR beta signatures.

Notes on the study in general: CMV carriers having the relevant HLA were flagged by cumulative public TCR beta family frequency.

Germline assignment: CDR1 DFQATT and CDR2 SNEGSKA (reference sequence). There are 13 residues in the CDR3. Trimming stripped 5 bases from V and 3 bases from J, with 14 bases between. This clonotype has a count of ten or more. Antigen unknown. TCRdb processed the reads anew with MiXCR; each CDR3 protein has one entry. The sample carries 250,000 or so distinct CDR3 sequences, 9% to 15% recorded once. The receptor comes from a human donor in good health (CMV status not recorded). Some clones in this sample may be carry-over from other donors' samples. This sequence joins TRBV20-1 and TRBJ2-7; either TRBD1 or TRBD2 may fit D (6 bases each). Sequenced: PBMCs. DNA for the CDR3: TGCAGTGCTCTTAAGGGGGGCCTCTACGAGCAGTACTTC. It codes for CSALKGGLYEQYF.